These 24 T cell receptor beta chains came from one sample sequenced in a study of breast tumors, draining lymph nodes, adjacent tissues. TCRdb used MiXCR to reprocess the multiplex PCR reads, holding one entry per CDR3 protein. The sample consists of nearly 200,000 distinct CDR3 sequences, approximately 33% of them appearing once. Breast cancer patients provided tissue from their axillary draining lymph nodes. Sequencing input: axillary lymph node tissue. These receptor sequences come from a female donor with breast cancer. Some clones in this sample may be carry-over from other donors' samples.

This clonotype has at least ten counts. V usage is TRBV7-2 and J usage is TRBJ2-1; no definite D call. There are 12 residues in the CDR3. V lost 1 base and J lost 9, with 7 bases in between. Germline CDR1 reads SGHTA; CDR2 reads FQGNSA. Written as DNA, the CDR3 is TGTGCCAGCAGCTTAGGTTTCGGTGAGCAGTTCTTC. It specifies CASSLGFGEQFF.

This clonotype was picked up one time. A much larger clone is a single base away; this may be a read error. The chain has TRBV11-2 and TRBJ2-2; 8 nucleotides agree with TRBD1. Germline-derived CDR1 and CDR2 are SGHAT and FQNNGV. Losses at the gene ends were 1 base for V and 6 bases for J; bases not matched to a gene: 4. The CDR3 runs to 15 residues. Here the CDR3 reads CASSLAGGTSGELFF. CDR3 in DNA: TGTGCCAGCAGCTTAGCAGGGGGCACTTCCGGGGAGCTGTTTTTT. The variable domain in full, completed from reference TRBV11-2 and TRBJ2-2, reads EAGVAQSPRYKIIEKRQSVAFWCNPISGHATLYWYQQILGQGPKLLIQFQNNGVVDDSQLPKDRFSAERLKGVDSTLKIQPAKLEDSAVYLCASSLAGGTSGELFFGEGSRLTVL.

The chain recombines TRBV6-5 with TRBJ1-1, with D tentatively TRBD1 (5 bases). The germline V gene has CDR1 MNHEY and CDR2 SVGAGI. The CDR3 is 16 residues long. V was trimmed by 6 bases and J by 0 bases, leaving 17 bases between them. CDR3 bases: TGTGCCAGCAGACCTCCTGGGAGGGGCGTGAACACTGAAGCTTTCTTT. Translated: CASRPPGRGVNTEAFF.

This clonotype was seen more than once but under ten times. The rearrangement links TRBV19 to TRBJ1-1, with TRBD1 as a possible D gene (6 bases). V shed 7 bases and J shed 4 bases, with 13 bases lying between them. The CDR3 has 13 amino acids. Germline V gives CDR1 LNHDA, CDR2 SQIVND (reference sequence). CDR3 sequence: CASTKDSPTEAFF. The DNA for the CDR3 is TGTGCCAGTACCAAGGACAGCCCCACTGAAGCTTTCTTT.

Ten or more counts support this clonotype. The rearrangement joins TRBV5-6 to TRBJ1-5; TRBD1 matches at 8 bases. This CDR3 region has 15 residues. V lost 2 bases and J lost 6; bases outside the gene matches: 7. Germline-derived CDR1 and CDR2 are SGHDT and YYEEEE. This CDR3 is CASSLGQGLSQPQHF. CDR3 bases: TGTGCCAGCAGCTTAGGACAGGGCCTCAGTCAGCCCCAGCATTTT.

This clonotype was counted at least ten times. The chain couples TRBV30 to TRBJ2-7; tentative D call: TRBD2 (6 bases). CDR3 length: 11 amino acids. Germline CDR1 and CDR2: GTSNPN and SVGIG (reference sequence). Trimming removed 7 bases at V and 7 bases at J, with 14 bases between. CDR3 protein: CAFTGLSEQYF. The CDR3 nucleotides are TGTGCCTTTACGGGACTTTCGGAGCAGTACTTC.

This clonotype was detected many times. CDR3 coding DNA: TGTGCCAGCAGCCTTCGACAGGTCGGCGAAAAACTGTTTTTT. This encodes CASSLRQVGEKLFF. This sequence joins TRBV13 and TRBJ1-4; tentative D call: TRBD1 (6 bases). Trimming cost V 5 bases and J 8 bases, with 15 bases left between them. The CDR3 sequence is 14 residues long. CDR1 is PRHDT and CDR2 is FYEKMQ in the germline V gene (reference sequence).

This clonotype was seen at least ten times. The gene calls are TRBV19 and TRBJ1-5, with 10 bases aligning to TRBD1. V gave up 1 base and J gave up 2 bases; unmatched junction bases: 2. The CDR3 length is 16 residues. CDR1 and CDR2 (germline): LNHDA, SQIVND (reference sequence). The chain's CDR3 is CASSIGGTGGNQPQHF. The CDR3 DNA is TGTGCCAGTAGTATAGGAGGGACAGGGGGCAATCAGCCCCAGCATTTT.

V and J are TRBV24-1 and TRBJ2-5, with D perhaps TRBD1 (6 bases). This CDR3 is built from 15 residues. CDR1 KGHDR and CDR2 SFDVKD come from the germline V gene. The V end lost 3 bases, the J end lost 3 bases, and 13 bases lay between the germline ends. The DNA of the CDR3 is TGTGCCACCAGTGATCCCGGGGCAGGGGAAGAGACCCAGTACTTC. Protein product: CATSDPGAGEETQYF.

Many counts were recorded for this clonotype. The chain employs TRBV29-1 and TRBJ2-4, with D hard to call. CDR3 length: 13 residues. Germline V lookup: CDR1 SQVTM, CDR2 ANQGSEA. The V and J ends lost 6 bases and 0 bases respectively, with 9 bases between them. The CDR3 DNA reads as TGCAGCGTGACTTTTGTAGCCAAAAACATTCAGTACTTC. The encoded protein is CSVTFVAKNIQYF.

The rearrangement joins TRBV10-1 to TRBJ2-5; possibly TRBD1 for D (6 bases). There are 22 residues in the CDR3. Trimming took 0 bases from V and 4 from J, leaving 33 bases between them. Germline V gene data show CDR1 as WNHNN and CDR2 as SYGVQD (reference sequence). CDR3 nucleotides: TGCGCCAGCAGTGAGTCACGATTAACAAAAGGGGGTGGCAGGCCGCCGGGAGAGACCCAGTACTTC. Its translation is CASSESRLTKGGGRPPGETQYF.

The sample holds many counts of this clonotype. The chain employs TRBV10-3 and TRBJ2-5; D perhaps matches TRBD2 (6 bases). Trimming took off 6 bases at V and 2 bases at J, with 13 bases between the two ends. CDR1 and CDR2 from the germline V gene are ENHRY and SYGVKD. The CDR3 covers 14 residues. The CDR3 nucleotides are TGTGCCATCAGCACCGGGAGTAGTCAAGAGACCCAGTACTTC. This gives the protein CAISTGSSQETQYF.

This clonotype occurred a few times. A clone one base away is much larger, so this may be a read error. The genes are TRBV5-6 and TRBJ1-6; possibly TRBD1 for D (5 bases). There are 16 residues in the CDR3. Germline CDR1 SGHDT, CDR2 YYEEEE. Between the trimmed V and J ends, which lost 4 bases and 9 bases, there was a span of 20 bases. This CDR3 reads CASSKGMAARGSPLHF. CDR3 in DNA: TGTGCCAGCAGCAAGGGGATGGCGGCGCGGGGTTCACCCCTCCACTTT.

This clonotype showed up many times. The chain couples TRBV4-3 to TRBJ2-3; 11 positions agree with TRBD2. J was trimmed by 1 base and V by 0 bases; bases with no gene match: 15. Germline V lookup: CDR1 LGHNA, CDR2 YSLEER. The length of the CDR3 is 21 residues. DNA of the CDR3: TGCGCCAGCAGCCAAGATACGGGACTAGCGGACCTCTCAGCTCGCACAGATACGCAGTATTTT. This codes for CASSQDTGLADLSARTDTQYF.

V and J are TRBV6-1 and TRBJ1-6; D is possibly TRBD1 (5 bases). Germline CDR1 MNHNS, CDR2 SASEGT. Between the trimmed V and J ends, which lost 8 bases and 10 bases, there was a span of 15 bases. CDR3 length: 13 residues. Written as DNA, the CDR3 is TGTGCCAGCCATAGTACGGGGGGATCACCCCTCCACTTT. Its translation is CASHSTGGSPLHF.

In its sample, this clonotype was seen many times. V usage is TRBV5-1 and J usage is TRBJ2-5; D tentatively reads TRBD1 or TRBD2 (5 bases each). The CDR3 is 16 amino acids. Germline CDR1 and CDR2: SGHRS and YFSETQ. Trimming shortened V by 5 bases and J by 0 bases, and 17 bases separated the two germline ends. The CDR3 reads CASRGYGTWDQETQYF. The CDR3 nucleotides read TGCGCCAGCAGGGGATATGGGACCTGGGACCAAGAGACCCAGTACTTC.

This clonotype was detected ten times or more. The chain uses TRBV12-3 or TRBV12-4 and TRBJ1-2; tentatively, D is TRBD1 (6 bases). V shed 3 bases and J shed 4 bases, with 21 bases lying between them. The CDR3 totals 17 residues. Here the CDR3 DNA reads TGTGCCAGCAGTTTCGGGGGGGCCCGAACTGACGGCTATGGCTACACCTTC. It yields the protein CASSFGGARTDGYGYTF.

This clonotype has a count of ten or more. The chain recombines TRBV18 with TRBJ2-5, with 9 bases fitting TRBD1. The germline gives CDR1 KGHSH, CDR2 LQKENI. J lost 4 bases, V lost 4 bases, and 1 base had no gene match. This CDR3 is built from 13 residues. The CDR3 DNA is TGTGCCAGCTCACGGGACAGGGTAGAGACCCAGTACTTC. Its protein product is CASSRDRVETQYF.

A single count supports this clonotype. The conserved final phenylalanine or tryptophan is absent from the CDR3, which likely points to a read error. The chain's CDR3 is CASSFLGTDTQYL. The CDR3 DNA reads as TGCGCCAGCAGCTTCCTAGGCACAGATACCCAGTATCTT. The gene calls are TRBV5-1 and TRBJ2-3; D gene ambiguous. The length of the CDR3 is 13 residues. CDR1 and CDR2 from the germline V gene are SGHRS and YFSETQ.

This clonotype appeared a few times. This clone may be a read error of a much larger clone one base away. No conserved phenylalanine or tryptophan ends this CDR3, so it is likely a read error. The DNA for the CDR3 is TGTGCCAGCAGCCCCGGGGGACTAGCGAATGAGCAGTTCCTC. Encoded protein: CASSPGGLANEQFL. This rearrangement joins TRBV7-3 to TRBJ2-1; TRBD2 matches at 10 bases. Per germline, CDR1 SGHTA and CDR2 FQGTGA. The CDR3 is made up of 14 amino acids. Trimming at V came to 5 bases and at J to 7 bases, leaving 5 bases not matched to a gene.

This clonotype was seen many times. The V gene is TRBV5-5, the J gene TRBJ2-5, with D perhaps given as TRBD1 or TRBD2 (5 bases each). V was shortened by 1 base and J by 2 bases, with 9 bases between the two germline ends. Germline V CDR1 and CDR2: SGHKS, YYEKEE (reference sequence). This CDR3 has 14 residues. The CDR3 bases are TGTGCCAGCAGCTTGATTGGGACGCAAGAGACCCAGTACTTC. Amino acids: CASSLIGTQETQYF.

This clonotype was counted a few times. CDR3: CASSQSSSGASIQYF. In DNA form, the CDR3 reads TGTGCCAGCAGCCAATCATCTTCAGGGGCTAGCATTCAGTACTTC. This rearrangement joins TRBV3-1 to TRBJ2-4; D may be TRBD1 (6 bases). V gave up 2 bases and J gave up 9 bases, with 17 bases separating them. Germline V gene sequence: CDR1 LGHDT, CDR2 YNNKEL (reference sequence). This CDR3 is 15 amino acids long.

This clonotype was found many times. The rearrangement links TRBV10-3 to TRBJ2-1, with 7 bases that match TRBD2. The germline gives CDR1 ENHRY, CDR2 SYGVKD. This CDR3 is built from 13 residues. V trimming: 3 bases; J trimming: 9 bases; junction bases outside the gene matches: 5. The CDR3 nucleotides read TGTGCCATCAGTGACCTGGGCGGGGGTGAGCAGTTCTTC. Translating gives CAISDLGGGEQFF.

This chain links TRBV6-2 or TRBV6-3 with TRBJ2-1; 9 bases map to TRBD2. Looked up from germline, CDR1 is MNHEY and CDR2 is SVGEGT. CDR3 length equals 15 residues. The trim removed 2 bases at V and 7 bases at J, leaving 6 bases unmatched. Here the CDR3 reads CASSYGGRAPNEQFF. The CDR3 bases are TGTGCCAGCAGTTACGGCGGGAGGGCTCCTAATGAGCAGTTCTTC.